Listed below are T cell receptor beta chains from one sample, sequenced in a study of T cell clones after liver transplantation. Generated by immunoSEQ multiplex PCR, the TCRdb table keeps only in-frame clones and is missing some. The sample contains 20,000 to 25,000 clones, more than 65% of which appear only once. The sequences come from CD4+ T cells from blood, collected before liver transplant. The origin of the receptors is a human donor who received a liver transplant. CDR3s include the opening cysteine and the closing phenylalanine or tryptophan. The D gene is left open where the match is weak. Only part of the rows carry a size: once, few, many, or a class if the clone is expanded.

cdr3_nt: TGTGCCAGCAGCTATGACAGGGACCTTGAAGCTTTCTTT
cdr3_aa: CASSYDRDLEAFF
d_call: TRBD1
v_call: TRBV13
clone_size: few
j_call: TRBJ1-1

cdr3_nt: TGTGCCAGCAGGATGACTAGTTCCACAGATACGCAGTATTTT
cdr3_aa: CASRMTSSTDTQYF
d_call: NA
v_call: TRBV11-3
clone_size: once
j_call: TRBJ2-3

cdr3_nt: TGTGCCAGCAGTGAAAACAGAATGAACACTGAAGCTTTCTTT
cdr3_aa: CASSENRMNTEAFF
d_call: NA
v_call: TRBV6-1
clone_size: once
j_call: TRBJ1-1

cdr3_nt: TGTGCCAGTAGCGGCAGATCCTATGGCTACACCTTC
cdr3_aa: CASSGRSYGYTF
d_call: NA
v_call: TRBV19
clone_size: few
j_call: TRBJ1-2

cdr3_nt: TGTGCCACCGGATCGAGAGTTGGGGGCGAGCAGTACTTC
cdr3_aa: CATGSRVGGEQYF
d_call: NA
v_call: TRBV25-1
clone_size: few
j_call: TRBJ2-7

cdr3_nt: TGTGCCAGCTCACCACCTCACCTGGGAGAAGCTTTCTTT
cdr3_aa: CASSPPHLGEAFF
d_call: NA
v_call: TRBV18
clone_size: NA
j_call: TRBJ1-1

cdr3_nt: TGCAGCGTCGCATTACAGGGTGGAGGCTACACCTTC
cdr3_aa: CSVALQGGGYTF
d_call: NA
v_call: TRBV29-1
clone_size: NA
j_call: TRBJ1-2

cdr3_nt: TGTGCCAGCAGCGCAAACCCAGGGGGGTTTGGAGGGGGCTACACCTTC
cdr3_aa: CASSANPGGFGGGYTF
d_call: TRBD1
v_call: TRBV9
clone_size: NA
j_call: TRBJ1-2

cdr3_nt: TGTGCCAGCAGTGAACAGATCTACGAGCAGTACTTC
cdr3_aa: CASSEQIYEQYF
d_call: NA
v_call: TRBV2
clone_size: once
j_call: TRBJ2-7

cdr3_nt: TGTGCCAGCAGTGAAGACCCAGGGTCGAATTCACCCCTCCACTTT
cdr3_aa: CASSEDPGSNSPLHF
d_call: NA
v_call: TRBV6-1
clone_size: NA
j_call: TRBJ1-6

cdr3_nt: TGTGCCAGCAGTGAAGCCCACAGCCCAGGCTATGGCTACACCTTC
cdr3_aa: CASSEAHSPGYGYTF
d_call: NA
v_call: TRBV6-1
clone_size: few
j_call: TRBJ1-2

cdr3_nt: TGTGCCAGCCGGGGCGCAGGGGAGACCCAGTACTTC
cdr3_aa: CASRGAGETQYF
d_call: NA
v_call: TRBV2
clone_size: NA
j_call: TRBJ2-5

cdr3_nt: TGTGCCAGCACCCTAATAGGGGCGCCTGGAAACACCATATATTTT
cdr3_aa: CASTLIGAPGNTIYF
d_call: NA
v_call: TRBV7-2
clone_size: NA
j_call: TRBJ1-3

cdr3_nt: TGTGCCAGTAGTATCGGGGGCCGGGAGACCCAGTACTTC
cdr3_aa: CASSIGGRETQYF
d_call: NA
v_call: TRBV19
clone_size: once
j_call: TRBJ2-5

cdr3_nt: TGTGCCAGCTCACTGGACATTCCAACTAATGAAAAACTGTTTTTT
cdr3_aa: CASSLDIPTNEKLFF
d_call: NA
v_call: TRBV18
clone_size: few
j_call: TRBJ1-4

cdr3_nt: TGCGCCAGCAGTGAACAGGGGGGAAGTGGCTACACCTTC
cdr3_aa: CASSEQGGSGYTF
d_call: TRBD1
v_call: TRBV10-1
clone_size: few
j_call: TRBJ1-2

cdr3_nt: TGTGCCAGCAGCGTAGCGGCTAGCGGGAGCTTGGGCACCGGGGAGCTGTTTTTT
cdr3_aa: CASSVAASGSLGTGELFF
d_call: TRBD2
v_call: TRBV9
clone_size: NA
j_call: TRBJ2-2

cdr3_nt: TGTGCCAGCAGTGAAGGAAAACAGGGCTCAAGGGGGTCACCCCTCCACTTT
cdr3_aa: CASSEGKQGSRGSPLHF
d_call: NA
v_call: TRBV2
clone_size: few
j_call: TRBJ1-6

cdr3_nt: TGTGCCAGCAGCTTAGCCGTAGGGTGGGGGGCCAACGTCCTGACTTTC
cdr3_aa: CASSLAVGWGANVLTF
d_call: NA
v_call: TRBV5-8
clone_size: NA
j_call: TRBJ2-6

cdr3_nt: TGTGCCAGCACCCAGAGGGAGCAGTACTTC
cdr3_aa: CASTQREQYF
d_call: NA
v_call: TRBV28
clone_size: NA
j_call: TRBJ2-7

cdr3_nt: TGTGCCAGCAGCTTAGCGGTAGGAAGTGAAGCTTTCTTT
cdr3_aa: CASSLAVGSEAFF
d_call: NA
v_call: TRBV7-7
clone_size: NA
j_call: TRBJ1-1

cdr3_nt: TGTGCCAGCAGCTTGGGCAGGGACGTTTCCTACAATGAGCAGTTCTTC
cdr3_aa: CASSLGRDVSYNEQFF
d_call: NA
v_call: TRBV5-4
clone_size: NA
j_call: TRBJ2-1

cdr3_nt: TGTGCCAGCAGCAGCCGGACCTTCGGCTACACCTTC
cdr3_aa: CASSSRTFGYTF
d_call: NA
v_call: TRBV6-5
clone_size: NA
j_call: TRBJ1-2

cdr3_nt: TGTGCCAGTAGTATCCCTGGGGCGGGAAACACTGAAGCTTTCTTT
cdr3_aa: CASSIPGAGNTEAFF
d_call: NA
v_call: TRBV19
clone_size: few
j_call: TRBJ1-1

cdr3_nt: TGTGCCAGCAGTTACTCTGTCTATGGCTACACCTTC
cdr3_aa: CASSYSVYGYTF
d_call: NA
v_call: TRBV6-5
clone_size: NA
j_call: TRBJ1-2

cdr3_nt: TGTGCCAGCAGCACGGACTATTACAATGAGCAGTTCTTC
cdr3_aa: CASSTDYYNEQFF
d_call: NA
v_call: TRBV5-6
clone_size: few
j_call: TRBJ2-1

cdr3_nt: TGTGCCAGCAGTTACGAGGAGGATAATGAGCAGTTCTTC
cdr3_aa: CASSYEEDNEQFF
d_call: NA
v_call: TRBV6-5
clone_size: NA
j_call: TRBJ2-1

cdr3_nt: TGTGCCAGCTCTACAGAGGGGGCTCCAAGGGCTTTCTTT
cdr3_aa: CASSTEGAPRAFF
d_call: TRBD1
v_call: TRBV18
clone_size: NA
j_call: TRBJ1-1

cdr3_nt: TGTGCCAGCAGCTTCGAGGCGGGCCTGGCCGGGGAGCTGTTTTTT
cdr3_aa: CASSFEAGLAGELFF
d_call: NA
v_call: TRBV11-2
clone_size: NA
j_call: TRBJ2-2

cdr3_nt: TGTGCCAGCAGTTATAGTAGGGTCGATGGGGGCAATGAGCAGTTCTTC
cdr3_aa: CASSYSRVDGGNEQFF
d_call: NA
v_call: TRBV6-5
clone_size: NA
j_call: TRBJ2-1

cdr3_nt: TGTGCCTGGAGTTCCGGCGGGGTGGGTAACTATGGCTACACCTTC
cdr3_aa: CAWSSGGVGNYGYTF
d_call: NA
v_call: TRBV30
clone_size: NA
j_call: TRBJ1-2

cdr3_nt: TGTGCCAGCTCACCACCCGGACTAGCGGGAGGGCTCCGGGAGACCCAGTACTTC
cdr3_aa: CASSPPGLAGGLRETQYF
d_call: TRBD2
v_call: TRBV18
clone_size: once
j_call: TRBJ2-5

cdr3_nt: TGCGCCAGCAGCCAAGAGCTAGCGGGAGGCCCTTGGAATGAGCAGTTCTTC
cdr3_aa: CASSQELAGGPWNEQFF
d_call: TRBD2
v_call: TRBV4-3
clone_size: once
j_call: TRBJ2-1

cdr3_nt: TGTGCCAGCAGCTTAGTGGCTGGGGCCAACGTCCTGACTTTC
cdr3_aa: CASSLVAGANVLTF
d_call: NA
v_call: TRBV11-3
clone_size: NA
j_call: TRBJ2-6

cdr3_nt: TGCGCCAGCAGCTCGGGACAGGGAAATGAAAAACTGTTTTTT
cdr3_aa: CASSSGQGNEKLFF
d_call: TRBD1
v_call: TRBV5-1
clone_size: NA
j_call: TRBJ1-4

cdr3_nt: TGCAGCGGGACCGGGACTAGCGGGGTGGATACGCAGTATTTT
cdr3_aa: CSGTGTSGVDTQYF
d_call: TRBD2
v_call: TRBV29-1
clone_size: NA
j_call: TRBJ2-3

cdr3_nt: TGCAGCGTTGAAGATAGAGGGGCAGGGGGGGACTATGGCTACACCTTC
cdr3_aa: CSVEDRGAGGDYGYTF
d_call: TRBD1
v_call: TRBV29-1
clone_size: few
j_call: TRBJ1-2

cdr3_nt: TGTGCCAGCAGTTTAAGGTGGACAGGGGGATACCAGCCCCAGCATTTT
cdr3_aa: CASSLRWTGGYQPQHF
d_call: TRBD1
v_call: TRBV27
clone_size: NA
j_call: TRBJ1-5

cdr3_nt: TGTGCCAGCAGCGTAGGAGGAAACGGGGCATTGAACACCATATATTTT
cdr3_aa: CASSVGGNGALNTIYF
d_call: NA
v_call: TRBV9
clone_size: NA
j_call: TRBJ1-3

cdr3_nt: TGTGCCACCAGCAGAGTGGCTAGCGGGAGCCCCACAGATACGCAGTATTTT
cdr3_aa: CATSRVASGSPTDTQYF
d_call: TRBD2
v_call: TRBV15
clone_size: NA
j_call: TRBJ2-3

cdr3_nt: TGTGCCAGCAGCCCCTTCGCGGGGGGCGTAGAGACCCAGTACTTC
cdr3_aa: CASSPFAGGVETQYF
d_call: TRBD2
v_call: TRBV7-6
clone_size: NA
j_call: TRBJ2-5

cdr3_nt: TGCAGCGTTGGACTAGCCAGCACAGATACGCAGTATTTT
cdr3_aa: CSVGLASTDTQYF
d_call: TRBD2
v_call: TRBV29-1
clone_size: few
j_call: TRBJ2-3

cdr3_nt: TGCAGCGCATGGGAGGGAAAACTGTTTTTT
cdr3_aa: CSAWEGKLFF
d_call: NA
v_call: TRBV29-1
clone_size: once
j_call: TRBJ1-4

cdr3_nt: TGTGCCAGCAGCTTATCGGGGGAGGCAGATACGCAGTATTTT
cdr3_aa: CASSLSGEADTQYF
d_call: NA
v_call: TRBV7-8
clone_size: NA
j_call: TRBJ2-3

cdr3_nt: TGTGCCTGGAGTGTATCCCTGGGGCTTGGAGGTACGCAGTATTTT
cdr3_aa: CAWSVSLGLGGTQYF
d_call: NA
v_call: TRBV30
clone_size: NA
j_call: TRBJ2-3

cdr3_nt: TGCGCCAGCAGCGCTGGAGGGGCCACTGAAGCTTTCTTT
cdr3_aa: CASSAGGATEAFF
d_call: NA
v_call: TRBV5-1
clone_size: NA
j_call: TRBJ1-1

cdr3_nt: TGTGCCAGCGGCAGACAGGGGACGGTCTTGGCGGGGGACACCGGGGAGCTGTTTTTT
cdr3_aa: CASGRQGTVLAGDTGELFF
d_call: NA
v_call: TRBV2
clone_size: NA
j_call: TRBJ2-2

cdr3_nt: TGCAGCATCGGGACTAGCGGGAGGGCCGGTCGAGAGACCCAGTACTTC
cdr3_aa: CSIGTSGRAGRETQYF
d_call: TRBD2
v_call: TRBV29-1
clone_size: NA
j_call: TRBJ2-5

cdr3_nt: TGTGCCAGCAGCTTTAGCCGACAGTCTAACCAAGAGACCCAGTACTTC
cdr3_aa: CASSFSRQSNQETQYF
d_call: NA
v_call: TRBV11-3
clone_size: NA
j_call: TRBJ2-5

cdr3_nt: TGTGCCAGCTCACAAAATTTAGACTATGGCTACACCTTC
cdr3_aa: CASSQNLDYGYTF
d_call: NA
v_call: TRBV18
clone_size: NA
j_call: TRBJ1-2

cdr3_nt: TGTGCCAGTAGTAGAACAAAAGCGGGGCACACCGGGGAGCTGTTTTTT
cdr3_aa: CASSRTKAGHTGELFF
d_call: TRBD2
v_call: TRBV19
clone_size: once
j_call: TRBJ2-2

cdr3_nt: TGTGCCACCTTCGGGACAGATAAAAACATTCAGTACTTC
cdr3_aa: CATFGTDKNIQYF
d_call: TRBD1
v_call: TRBV28
clone_size: NA
j_call: TRBJ2-4

cdr3_nt: TGTGCCAGCAGTTTGGAAGACTCTAGCCGAAGCACAGATACGCAGTATTTT
cdr3_aa: CASSLEDSSRSTDTQYF
d_call: NA
v_call: TRBV27
clone_size: NA
j_call: TRBJ2-3